This T cell receptor beta chain was sequenced for a study of blood T cell repertoires in COVID-19. CDR1 and CDR2 from the germline V gene are ENHRY and SYGVKD. J was trimmed by 2 bases and V by 8 bases; bases with no gene match: 0. This CDR3 spans 12 amino acids. Profiling relied on immunoSEQ multiplex PCR, and the TCRdb table lists in-frame clones only, not all of them. The table includes over 200,000 clones, approximately 80% detected once. The TCR sequence derives from a man aged 35-49 years who had recovered from COVID-19. The sample consisted of peripheral blood. The chain uses TRBV10-3 and TRBJ1-2, with 9 bases aligning to TRBD1. This chain's CDR3 is CAIGQGNYGYTF. CDR3 nucleotide sequence: TGTGCCATCGGACAGGGGAACTATGGCTACACCTTC.